These T cell receptor beta chains were read from a single sample in a study of cytomegalovirus exposure and HLA in healthy donors. Assay: immunoSEQ multiplex PCR; the TCRdb copy retains only in-frame clones and omits some. The profile shows 100,000 or so clones, more than 60% of them singletons. Sequencing was carried out using PBMCs. The receptors come from a man aged 30 to 39 in good health and CMV-seronegative. CDR3s include the opening cysteine and the closing phenylalanine or tryptophan. Fields, in order: D gene, V gene, J gene, clone size, CDR3 DNA, CDR3 protein. A D gene is named only where the DNA matches it firmly. Rows may omit the clone size; those that give it use once, few, many or a size class.

>.|TRBV27|TRBJ2-6|.
TGTGCCAGCAGTCGAAGTAGAGGCTCTGGGGCCAACGTCCTGACTTTC
CASSRSRGSGANVLTF
>TRBD1|TRBV19|TRBJ1-2|.
TGTGCCAGTGGGAAAGGGGGCCTCGGCTACACCTTC
CASGKGGLGYTF
>TRBD2|TRBV7-6|TRBJ2-7|.
TGTGCCAGCGCCCCGGGGGGCTCCTACGAGCAGTACTTC
CASAPGGSYEQYF
>.|TRBV29-1|TRBJ1-1|.
TGCAGCGCGTTTTACTCCATGAACACTGAAGCTTTCTTT
CSAFYSMNTEAFF
>TRBD1|TRBV11-2|TRBJ1-2|.
TGTGCCAGCAGCTTAGGAAATGCAGGGGGGTATGGCTACACCTTC
CASSLGNAGGYGYTF
>TRBD1|TRBV11-2|TRBJ2-7|.
TGTGCCAGCAGCCCTACCGACAGGGTTCGGCACGAGCAGTACTTC
CASSPTDRVRHEQYF
>.|TRBV28|TRBJ2-2|.
TGTGCCAGCAGTAGGGGAGTAAAGACTAGAACCGGGGAGCTGTTTTTT
CASSRGVKTRTGELFF
>TRBD1|TRBV10-3|TRBJ1-6|.
TGTGCCATCAGTGACAAGGGGGCCAATTCACCCCTCCACTTT
CAISDKGANSPLHF
>.|TRBV6-1|TRBJ2-7|.
TGTGCCAGCAACGCTAGTCCCCGACTGTACGAGCAGTACTTC
CASNASPRLYEQYF
>.|TRBV27|TRBJ2-3|.
TGTGCCAGCAGTTTCCGCGGAGTGGATACGCAGTATTTT
CASSFRGVDTQYF
>.|TRBV7-9|TRBJ1-1|.
TGTGCCAGCAGCTTAAGTTCGGTGAACACTGAAGCTTTCTTT
CASSLSSVNTEAFF
>.|TRBV28|TRBJ2-3|.
TGTGCCAGCAGAACGGCGGGAAGGGCAGATACGCAGTATTTT
CASRTAGRADTQYF
>TRBD1|TRBV7-9|TRBJ2-7|.
TGTGCCAGCAGCCTCGGGACAGTCGAGCAGTACTTC
CASSLGTVEQYF
>TRBD2|TRBV5-1|TRBJ2-7|once
TGCGCCAGCATGAATGGGAGGAGGCTAGCGGGAGTAACCTACGAGCAGTACTTC
CASMNGRRLAGVTYEQYF
>.|TRBV11-2|TRBJ2-2|.
TGTGCCAGCAGCTTAGGGGCTCTACCCGGGGAGCTGTTTTTT
CASSLGALPGELFF
>TRBD2|TRBV29-1|TRBJ2-2|.
TGCAGCGTTGAAACCCCCAGAGCGGGGGACACCGGGGAGCTGTTTTTT
CSVETPRAGDTGELFF
>TRBD2|TRBV11-2|TRBJ2-1|.
TGTGCCAGCAGCTCTGGACTAGCGGGAGAAACTAGTTTCTTC
CASSSGLAGETSFF
>TRBD1|TRBV29-1|TRBJ1-2|.
TGCAGCGTAAACTCCAGGGGGCCAGGGGGCTACACCTTC
CSVNSRGPGGYTF
>.|TRBV7-6|TRBJ2-2|.
TGTGCCAGCAGCTTAAGGGGGGGACTCACCGGGGAGCTGTTTTTT
CASSLRGGLTGELFF
>.|TRBV29-1|TRBJ2-7|.
TGCAGCGTTTACGGGGGAACCTACGAGCAGTACTTC
CSVYGGTYEQYF
>TRBD1|TRBV9|TRBJ2-5|.
TGTGCCAGCAGCGTAGGAGGGGGCCGGGAGACCCAGTACTTC
CASSVGGGRETQYF
>TRBD1|TRBV29-1|TRBJ1-1|few
TGCAGCGCCCGGGACAGGGAGAGCACTGAAGCTTTCTTT
CSARDRESTEAFF
>.|TRBV9|TRBJ1-3|.
TGTGCCAGCAGCGCCTCTCTGAGCTCTGGAAACACCATATATTTT
CASSASLSSGNTIYF
>.|TRBV29-1|TRBJ1-3|.
TGCAGCGTTGCCGGGCCAGGGTCAATTTCTGGAAACACCATATATTTT
CSVAGPGSISGNTIYF
>TRBD1|TRBV6-1|TRBJ2-5|.
TGTGCTAGCAGTGGGACCACAGGGGCGATTGAGACCCAGTACTTC
CASSGTTGAIETQYF
>TRBD1|TRBV6-5|TRBJ1-2|.
TGTGCCAGCAACCCGGGACAGGCCTATGGCTACACCTTC
CASNPGQAYGYTF
>.|TRBV6-5|TRBJ1-1|.
TGTGCCAGCAGTTACCTACAGGCACTGAACACTGAAGCTTTCTTT
CASSYLQALNTEAFF
>TRBD2|TRBV28|TRBJ2-2|.
TGTGCCAGCACCCCCCCGGCTAGCGGGGGATACGCGAACACCGGGGAGCTGTTTTTT
CASTPPASGGYANTGELFF
>.|TRBV14|TRBJ1-1|.
TGTGCCAGCAGCCAAGTGTTGGGATTGGAGGGCACTGAAGCTTTCTTT
CASSQVLGLEGTEAFF
>.|TRBV5-1|TRBJ1-2|.
TGCGCCAGCAGCTTGGAACGGGATTATGGCTACACCTTC
CASSLERDYGYTF
>.|TRBV1|TRBJ2-5|.
TGCACCAGCAGCCAAGATCGGGACTTACAAGAGACCCAGTACTTC
CTSSQDRDLQETQYF
>TRBD1|TRBV29-1|TRBJ2-5|.
TGCAGCGTCGAGACAGGGCGTCAGGAGACCCAGTACTTC
CSVETGRQETQYF
>.|TRBV21-1|TRBJ2-3|many
TGTGCCCATTCCACAGATACGCAGTATTTT
CAHSTDTQYF
>TRBD2|TRBV6-6|TRBJ2-7|.
TGTGCCAGCAATCGACAAGCGGGAGATAACGAGCAGTACTTC
CASNRQAGDNEQYF
>.|TRBV7-9|TRBJ2-3|.
TGTGCCAGCAGCCCGGGACTGGCAAGAGATACGCAGTATTTT
CASSPGLARDTQYF
>TRBD2|TRBV2|TRBJ2-1|once
TGTGCCAGCAGATCCGGGACTAGCTTGGGCAATGAGCAGTTCTTC
CASRSGTSLGNEQFF
>.|TRBV4-1|TRBJ2-3|.
TGCGCCAGCAGCCAAGATCCGGGAGATACGCAGTATTTT
CASSQDPGDTQYF
>.|TRBV27|TRBJ2-3|.
TGTGCCAGCAGTTTAATCGGAGGGAATGGAGCGCAGTATTTT
CASSLIGGNGAQYF
>.|TRBV11-3|TRBJ1-1|.
TGTGCCAGCGGCGACAGTAAGAACACTGAAGCTTTCTTT
CASGDSKNTEAFF